The next 30 T cell receptor beta chains were all read from a single sample in a study of cytomegalovirus exposure and HLA in healthy donors. PCR used 60 Vbeta primers and 13 Jbeta primers. The data were produced by immunoSEQ multiplex PCR, yet TCRdb's version contains in-frame clones alone and is incomplete. The table has more than 75,000 clones, roughly 77% seen once. The source material was PBMCs. The receptors here all came from a woman in her 40s in good health and CMV-seropositive.

The V and J genes are TRBV19 and TRBJ2-7, with TRBD1 identical over 9 bases. Germline V gives CDR1 LNHDA, CDR2 SQIVND (reference sequence). The CDR3 sequence is 13 residues long. The ends lost 7 bases at V and 7 bases at J; junction bases unmatched: 8. CDR3: CASTGTGFGEQYF. The CDR3, as DNA: TGTGCCAGTACCGGGACAGGGTTTGGAGAGCAGTACTTC.

This chain links TRBV6-1 with TRBJ1-4; TRBD1 matches at 12 bases. Germline CDR1 reads MNHNS; CDR2 reads SASEGT. V lost 8 bases and J lost 4; bases outside the gene matches: 2. This CDR3 has 14 residues. CDR3 sequence reads: CASGDRGLNEKLFF. The CDR3 bases are TGTGCCAGCGGGGACAGGGGGCTTAATGAAAAACTGTTTTTT.

V is TRBV5-1 and J is TRBJ2-5, with 10 bases lining up with TRBD1. Trimming removed 5 bases from V and 3 bases from J; junction bases left unmatched: 7. The CDR3 runs to 15 residues. Germline CDR1 SGHRS, CDR2 YFSETQ. In DNA form, the CDR3 reads TGCGCCAGCAGGGCCTCCGGGACAGGGGAAGAGACCCAGTACTTC. It is translated as CASRASGTGEETQYF.

The chain couples TRBV14 to TRBJ1-2, with no clear D. V was trimmed by 0 bases and J by 5 bases, leaving 13 bases between them. The CDR3 loop spans 15 amino acids. Germline CDR1 reads SGHDN; CDR2 reads FVKESK. The CDR3 is CASSQEITGNYGYTF. The CDR3 nucleotides are TGTGCCAGCAGCCAAGAGATCACGGGGAATTATGGCTACACCTTC.

V gene TRBV4-2 combines with J gene TRBJ2-5; 14 bases align to TRBD2. From germline, CDR1 is LGHNA and CDR2 YNFKEQ. The CDR3 covers 18 residues. The V gene end was trimmed by 0 bases and the J gene end by 3 bases; junction bases not matched to a gene: 6. CDR3 protein: CASSQEWKTSGREETQYF. For the CDR3, the DNA is TGTGCCAGCAGCCAAGAGTGGAAGACTAGCGGGAGGGAAGAGACCCAGTACTTC.

The chain joins TRBV7-9 to TRBJ2-6; perhaps TRBD2 as D (5 bases). The CDR3 is 17 amino acids. The germline CDR1 and CDR2 sequences are SEHNR and FQNEAQ (reference sequence). The V gene lost 1 base and the J gene lost 0 bases, with 10 bases spanning the gap. Written as DNA, the CDR3 is TGTGCCAGCAGCTTAGTCTCGGGGAGCTCTGGGGCCAACGTCCTGACTTTC. This codes for CASSLVSGSSGANVLTF.

This clone was detected only once. This chain connects TRBV10-3 to TRBJ2-1; possibly TRBD2 for D (5 bases). Trimming shortened V by 10 bases and J by 4 bases, and 11 bases separated the two germline ends. This CDR3 comprises 12 residues. In germline, CDR1 is ENHRY, CDR2 SYGVKD. This CDR3 is CATAEGYNEQFF. CDR3 nucleotides: TGTGCCACCGCTGAGGGTTACAATGAGCAGTTCTTC.

The chain uses TRBV4-2 and TRBJ2-7; 8 bases map to TRBD2. CDR1 and CDR2 from the germline V gene are LGHNA and YNFKEQ. The CDR3 is 16 amino acids. J lost 3 bases, V lost 4 bases, and 11 bases had no gene match. DNA for the CDR3: TGTGCCAGCAGCCCCCTAGGCCCAGCGGGGGTCTACGAGCAGTACTTC. Its translation is CASSPLGPAGVYEQYF.

The J gene is TRBJ2-5, the V gene TRBV7-9; TRBD1 agrees at 9 bases. The ends lost 5 bases at V and 5 bases at J; junction bases unmatched: 6. The CDR3 spans 14 residues. CDR1 SEHNR and CDR2 FQNEAQ come from the germline V gene (reference sequence). As DNA, the CDR3 is TGTGCCAGCAGCCCCGACAGGGGGTCGGAGACCCAGTACTTC. Its protein is CASSPDRGSETQYF.

The V call is TRBV4-1, the J call TRBJ2-7, with D perhaps matching TRBD2 (6 bases). This CDR3 spans 15 amino acids. Trimming stripped 1 base from V and 2 bases from J, with 12 bases between. The germline gives CDR1 MGHRA, CDR2 YSYEKL. DNA for the CDR3: TGCGCCAGCAGCCAAGTGGGGGGAAGTACCTACGAGCAGTACTTC. Protein sequence: CASSQVGGSTYEQYF.

This chain connects TRBV27 to TRBJ1-2; 9 nucleotides align to TRBD1. CDR1 and CDR2 from the germline V gene are MNHEY and SMNVEV (reference sequence). This CDR3 contains 16 residues. V shed 0 bases, J shed 7 bases, and the junction held 9 bases outside the gene matches. The CDR3 DNA reads as TGTGCCAGCAGTTTATCGGGGGACAGGGCTAGGGGTGGCTACACCTTC. Translated, it gives CASSLSGDRARGGYTF.

The rearrangement uses TRBV7-9 and TRBJ2-5; 10 nucleotides agree with TRBD2. The V segment lost 6 bases and the J segment 3 bases; nucleotides outside the gene matches: 10. The CDR3 extends over 16 amino acids. Germline V gene sequence: CDR1 SEHNR, CDR2 FQNEAQ (reference sequence). In DNA, the CDR3 is TGTGCCAGCAGGGCTAGCGGGACTAGCGAAAAAGAGACCCAGTACTTC. It yields the protein CASRASGTSEKETQYF. The variable domain in full, completed from reference TRBV7-9 and TRBJ2-5, reads DTGVSQNPRHKITKRGQNVTFRCDPISEHNRLYWYRQTLGQGPEFLTYFQNEAQLEKSRLLSDRFSAERPKGSFSTLEIQRTEQGDSAMYLCASRASGTSEKETQYFGPGTRLLVL.

A note on this clone: A read error may account for a junction end that differs from germline. This rearrangement joins TRBV7-9 to TRBJ2-4; 8 bases are shared with TRBD2. The CDR3 length is 14 residues. Germline V gives CDR1 SEHNR, CDR2 FQNEAQ (reference sequence). The DNA of the CDR3 is TGTGCCGGCAGCGGGAGCCTCGGGGATAACATTCAGTACTTC. Its protein product is CAGSGSLGDNIQYF.

The chain employs TRBV19 and TRBJ1-3; D is unresolved. The CDR3 contains 16 residues. Germline CDR1 is LNHDA and CDR2 is SQIVND (reference sequence). V lost 3 bases, J lost 0 bases, and 12 bases lay in between. CDR3 nucleotides: TGTGCCAGTAGTATGAGGCAGCCAAGCTCTGGAAACACCATATATTTT. Translating it yields CASSMRQPSSGNTIYF.

V and J are TRBV18 and TRBJ2-5, with TRBD2 as a possible D gene (5 bases). V was shortened by 0 bases and J by 5 bases, with 16 bases between the two germline ends. The CDR3 spans 16 residues. The germline V gene encodes CDR1 KGHSH and CDR2 LQKENI. CDR3 residues: CASSPPRGWGDETQYF. DNA of the CDR3: TGTGCCAGCTCACCACCCCGCGGGTGGGGAGATGAGACCCAGTACTTC.

This clone has only a few counts. The V and J genes are TRBV18 and TRBJ1-1; D unresolved. This CDR3 has 12 amino acids. V shed 2 bases and J shed 7 bases, with 8 bases lying between them. CDR1 is KGHSH, CDR2 LQKENI, per germline. CDR3 protein: CASSPGGGEAFF. The CDR3 region has the DNA TGTGCCAGCTCACCAGGCGGAGGTGAAGCTTTCTTT.

The rearrangement links TRBV7-8 to TRBJ1-3, with 7 positions matching TRBD1. V was pared by 5 bases and J by 7 bases, with 5 bases of the junction left unmatched. CDR3 length equals 13 residues. From germline, CDR1 is SGHVS and CDR2 FQNEAQ. This CDR3 is CASSKGARNTIYF. CDR3 bases: TGTGCCAGCAGCAAGGGGGCGAGGAACACCATATATTTT.

The chain combines TRBV19 with TRBJ1-2; TRBD1 aligns across 9 bases. The CDR3 is 14 residues long. Germline V lookup: CDR1 LNHDA, CDR2 SQIVND (reference sequence). J lost 5 bases, V lost 4 bases, and 5 bases had no gene match. The CDR3 DNA is TGTGCCAGTAGTACGGACAGGGGAGGGTATGGCTACACCTTC. This sequence encodes CASSTDRGGYGYTF.

The chain joins TRBV18 to TRBJ1-2; D gene uncertain. Germline values: CDR1 KGHSH, CDR2 LQKENI. CDR3 length: 13 amino acids. V was shortened by 3 bases and J by 8 bases, with 13 bases between the two germline ends. CDR3 coding DNA: TGTGCCAGCTCACCCGACGGGGAGGGAGGCTACACCTTC. Its translation is CASSPDGEGGYTF.

The V call is TRBV6-5, the J call TRBJ1-5, with 7 bases identical to TRBD1. V trimming: 6 bases; J trimming: 0 bases; junction bases outside the gene matches: 5. The CDR3 totals 15 residues. Germline CDR1 reads MNHEY; CDR2 reads SVGAGI. CDR3 region: CASRAGQSSNQPQHF. CDR3 nucleotides: TGTGCCAGCAGGGCGGGACAGAGTAGCAATCAGCCCCAGCATTTT.

The J gene is TRBJ2-2, the V gene TRBV5-1, with 12 bases aligning to TRBD2. The V gene's germline CDR1 is SGHRS and CDR2 YFSETQ. This CDR3 comprises 16 residues. The trim removed 3 bases at V and 5 bases at J, leaving 5 bases unmatched. CDR3 coding DNA: TGCGCCAGCAGCTATCTAGCGGGAGGGCGGACCGGGGAGCTGTTTTTT. It translates to CASSYLAGGRTGELFF.

There are a few counts of this clone. The chain recombines TRBV27 with TRBJ1-2; D remains unclear. This CDR3 is 12 amino acids long. The V and J ends lost 8 bases and 10 bases respectively, with 17 bases between them. Germline loops: CDR1 MNHEY, CDR2 SMNVEV (reference sequence). CDR3 protein: CASGEVTPNYTF. CDR3 bases: TGTGCCAGCGGGGAGGTAACTCCCAACTACACCTTC.

The chain has TRBV18 and TRBJ1-2; TRBD1 is a possible D gene (5 bases). The CDR3 has 14 residues. Germline assignment: CDR1 KGHSH and CDR2 LQKENI. V was pared by 5 bases and J by 8 bases, with 18 bases between. In DNA, the CDR3 is TGTGCCAGCTCAGTCGACAGAGGTCAGGAAGGCTACACCTTC. Amino acids: CASSVDRGQEGYTF.

The rearrangement joins TRBV9 to TRBJ2-7; D ambiguous. Trimming left V 4 bases short and J 4 bases short, with 15 bases between. The germline gives CDR1 SGDLS, CDR2 YYNGEE. The CDR3 has 14 amino acids. CDR3: CASSPPRDEYEQYF. The CDR3 region has the DNA TGTGCCAGCAGCCCCCCCCGAGATGAGTACGAGCAGTACTTC. The whole variable domain, remainder taken from reference TRBV9 and TRBJ2-7, is DSGVTQTPKHLITATGQRVTLRCSPRSGDLSVYWYQQSLDQGLQFLIQYYNGEERAKGNILERFSAQQFPDLHSELNLSSLELGDSALYFCASSPPRDEYEQYFGPGTRLTVT.

The V and J genes are TRBV4-1 and TRBJ2-1; 9 nucleotides match TRBD2. The V gene's germline CDR1 is MGHRA and CDR2 YSYEKL. V shed 4 bases and J 9 bases; nucleotides not matched to a gene: 16. The CDR3 extends over 17 amino acids. The CDR3 sequence: CASSREGLADFYGEQFF. CDR3 coding DNA: TGCGCCAGCAGCCGAGAGGGACTAGCTGATTTTTACGGTGAGCAGTTCTTC.

The genes are TRBV7-9 and TRBJ2-7, with a possible D match to TRBD1 (5 bases). Germline V gives CDR1 SEHNR, CDR2 FQNEAQ (reference sequence). The CDR3 is 14 residues long. V lost 5 bases, J lost 7 bases, and 18 bases lay in between. CDR3 nucleotide sequence: TGTGCCAGCAGCGACAGTACAGGAGCGCGGGAGCAGTACTTC. Encoded protein: CASSDSTGAREQYF. Drawing the rest from reference TRBV7-9 and TRBJ2-7, the complete variable domain is DTGVSQNPRHKITKRGQNVTFRCDPISEHNRLYWYRQTLGQGPEFLTYFQNEAQLEKSRLLSDRFSAERPKGSFSTLEIQRTEQGDSAMYLCASSDSTGAREQYFGPGTRLTVT.

The V and J genes are TRBV19 and TRBJ1-2, with D tentatively TRBD1 (6 bases). CDR1 LNHDA and CDR2 SQIVND come from the germline V gene (reference sequence). V was clipped by 7 bases and J by 8 bases, with 20 bases between them. The length of the CDR3 is 14 residues. The CDR3 nucleotides are TGTGCCAGTATGGGACGGGGGGCTCCGCGAGGCTACACCTTC. It yields the protein CASMGRGAPRGYTF. Full variable domain (missing parts from reference TRBV19 and TRBJ1-2): DGGITQSPKYLFRKEGQNVTLSCEQNLNHDAMYWYRQDPGQGLRLIYYSQIVNDFQKGDIAEGYSVSREKKESFPLTVTSAQKNPTAFYLCASMGRGAPRGYTFGSGTRLTVV.

The genes are TRBV27 and TRBJ1-1; D remains unclear. Per germline, CDR1 MNHEY and CDR2 SMNVEV (reference sequence). V gave up 6 bases and J gave up 1 base, with 12 bases separating them. This CDR3 is built from 14 residues. DNA of the CDR3: TGTGCCAGCAGCATGAGCGACGGGAACACTGAAGCTTTCTTT. This gives the protein CASSMSDGNTEAFF.

V is TRBV28 and J is TRBJ1-1; 8 bases are a match to TRBD1. CDR3 length equals 15 residues. Germline V lookup: CDR1 MDHEN, CDR2 SYDVKM. Trimming at V came to 6 bases and at J to 5 bases, leaving 11 bases not matched to a gene. Here the CDR3 reads CASRTQTGEKTEAFF. CDR3 DNA: TGTGCCAGCAGGACACAGACAGGGGAGAAGACTGAAGCTTTCTTT.

This clone appeared a single time. V gene TRBV29-1 combines with J gene TRBJ1-2; D is perhaps TRBD1 (6 bases). Trimming took 6 bases from V and 4 from J, leaving 18 bases between them. This CDR3 is 14 amino acids long. The germline V gene has CDR1 SQVTM and CDR2 ANQGSEA. This CDR3 is CSVVGAGPTYGYTF. Written as DNA, the CDR3 is TGCAGCGTCGTGGGGGCAGGGCCAACCTATGGCTACACCTTC.